This T cell receptor beta chain was retrieved from a study of beta chain features in type 1 diabetes. Findings and caveats of the study: Shorter TCRB CDR3s, moderately but significantly so, were found in Type 1 diabetes patients in all four CD4+ subsets.

The CDR3 loop spans 16 amino acids. Germline V CDR1 and CDR2: LNHNV, YYDKDF (reference sequence). V dropped 0 bases and J dropped 1 base, with 11 bases sitting between them. The entirety of the isolated RNA underwent reverse transcription, so expressed TCRB transcripts were sequenced. Using immunoSEQ multiplex PCR, the repertoire was profiled, and TCRdb retains in-frame clones only, with some absent. The table shows some 250,000 clones, with approximately 15% occurring only once. Notes on this clone: Its target is not known.

The sequence derives from a man younger than 40 with type 1 diabetes. Source material: naive CD4+ T cells from blood. The chain is built from TRBV15 and TRBJ2-3, with a possible D match to TRBD2 (6 bases). The CDR3 loop reads CATSRDRRGGTDTQYF. In DNA, the CDR3 is TGTGCCACCAGCAGAGATCGGCGCGGGGGCACAGATACGCAGTATTTT.